This TCR beta chain is from a study of T cell changes during pregnancy in multiple sclerosis. Sequencing was performed with immunoSEQ multiplex PCR; in TCRdb, only in-frame clones are kept and a portion is missing. The sample includes tens of thousands of clones, 94% of them seen just once. This TCR was recovered from a female donor in good health, enrolled as a control in a pregnancy study. This material consisted of peripheral blood, taken in the second trimester of pregnancy.

The CDR3 loop is CASSVGGPSTDTQYF. As DNA, the CDR3 is TGTGCCAGCAGCGTAGGAGGGCCCTCCACAGATACGCAGTATTTT. The chain joins TRBV9 to TRBJ2-3; D perhaps matches TRBD2 (5 bases). V was clipped by 0 bases and J by 2 bases, with 10 bases between them. CDR1 SGDLS and CDR2 YYNGEE come from the germline V gene. The CDR3 is 15 residues long.